A single sample gave rise to the 30 T cell receptor beta chains below, sequenced in a study of graft-versus-host responses after intestinal transplantation. No antigen has been identified for these receptors. Libraries were prepared by immunoSEQ multiplex PCR; TCRdb keeps only in-frame clonotypes and omits some of them. The repertoire holds more than 65,000 clones, with 90% as singletons. This specimen consisted of unstimulated CD8+ T cells sorted from spleen or lymph node cells, obtained before intestinal transplant. The receptors stem from a human donor who received an intestinal transplant.

This clone has just a few counts. The V gene is TRBV7-8, the J gene TRBJ2-1; D perhaps matches TRBD1 (6 bases). Trimming removed 2 bases at V and 9 bases at J, with 20 bases between. CDR1 and CDR2 (germline): SGHVS, FQNEAQ. This CDR3 spans 16 amino acids. CDR3 nucleotide sequence: TGTGCCAGCAGCTTACCCCCAGGGGCACCGGTTGGTGAGCAGTTCTTC. Residues: CASSLPPGAPVGEQFF.

The rearrangement joins TRBV6-1 to TRBJ1-1, with D tentatively TRBD1 (6 bases). There are 14 residues in the CDR3. Trimming left V 1 base short and J 5 bases short, with 11 bases between. The germline gives CDR1 MNHNS, CDR2 SASEGT. The CDR3 loop is CASSEVQGWTEAFF. The CDR3 coding sequence is TGTGCCAGCAGTGAAGTTCAGGGGTGGACTGAAGCTTTCTTT.

The chain couples TRBV19 to TRBJ1-2; D unclear. Deletions cut 9 bases from V and 2 bases from J, with 4 bases between. Germline CDR1 reads LNHDA; CDR2 reads SQIVND (reference sequence). CDR3 size: 10 residues. The CDR3 is CASQNYGYTF. The DNA for the CDR3 is TGTGCCAGCCAGAACTATGGCTACACCTTC.

This rearrangement joins TRBV12-5 to TRBJ2-1; 7 nucleotides align to TRBD1. Germline CDR1 is LGHNT and CDR2 is FRNRAP. Germline trimming cut 5 bases from V and 2 bases from J; bases unmatched to any gene: 12. The CDR3 has 17 amino acids. Here the CDR3 DNA reads TGTGCTAGTGGTACCCGTGCAGGGGGTAATCCCTACAATGAGCAGTTCTTC. Translating it yields CASGTRAGGNPYNEQFF.

The gene calls are TRBV5-4 and TRBJ1-2; the match to TRBD1 covers 8 bases. The CDR3 sequence is 14 residues long. Germline loops: CDR1 SGHNT, CDR2 YYREEE (reference sequence). The V and J ends lost 4 bases and 5 bases, in that order; junction bases with no gene match: 7. The CDR3 DNA reads as TGTGCCAGCAGCGAGGACAGGGACCAATATGGCTACACCTTC. Amino acids: CASSEDRDQYGYTF.

The chain joins TRBV5-5 to TRBJ2-5; weak D call: TRBD1 (5 bases). Germline lookup yields CDR1 SGHKS and CDR2 YYEKEE (reference sequence). V lost 4 bases, J lost 5 bases, and 15 bases lay in between. CDR3 length: 14 amino acids. The CDR3 bases are TGTGCCAGCAGCGACCAGGGAAATTGGGAGACCCAGTACTTC. Translation: CASSDQGNWETQYF.

The chain is built from TRBV29-1 and TRBJ1-2; 7 bases line up with TRBD1. From germline, CDR1 is SQVTM and CDR2 ANQGSEA. This CDR3 has 13 residues. V gave up 6 bases and J gave up 5 bases; unmatched junction bases: 9. CDR3 sequence (DNA): TGCAGCGTCCAGGGGGGCCGAGATTATGGCTACACCTTC. This translates into CSVQGGRDYGYTF.

The count of this clone is one. The CDR3 spells CASSHWTGENSPLHF. The CDR3 DNA sequence: TGCGCCAGCAGCCACTGGACAGGGGAGAATTCACCCCTCCACTTT. The chain is built from TRBV4-1 and TRBJ1-6, with 9 bases aligning to TRBD1. Germline lookup yields CDR1 MGHRA and CDR2 YSYEKL. This CDR3 region has 15 residues. V was clipped by 3 bases and J by 7 bases; unmatched bases: 4.

The chain recombines TRBV7-6 with TRBJ2-5; 8 bases map to TRBD2. V trimming: 3 bases; J trimming: 4 bases; junction bases outside the gene matches: 7. CDR3 size: 15 residues. From germline, CDR1 is SGHVS and CDR2 FNYEAQ. The CDR3 here is CASSFGGGQGETQYF. In nucleotides, the CDR3 is TGTGCCAGCAGCTTCGGGGGGGGCCAGGGAGAGACCCAGTACTTC.

This clone appeared a few times. V and J are TRBV27 and TRBJ2-1, with 10 positions matching TRBD2. Germline V gene lookup returns CDR1 MNHEY and CDR2 SMNVEV (reference sequence). The CDR3 covers 16 residues. The trim removed 7 bases at V and 4 bases at J, leaving 10 bases unmatched. The CDR3 nucleotides are TGTGCCAGCACACTCCTAGCGGGGGCCCGTTACAATGAGCAGTTCTTC. Encoded protein: CASTLLAGARYNEQFF.

V and J are TRBV7-2 and TRBJ1-4, with 8 bases that match TRBD1. Trimming removed 5 bases from V and 7 bases from J; junction bases left unmatched: 9. Germline lookup yields CDR1 SGHTA and CDR2 FQGNSA. The CDR3 length is 15 residues. CDR3 in DNA: TGTGCCAGCAGCCTAAGGACAGGGACCCTTGAAAAACTGTTTTTT. Amino acid sequence: CASSLRTGTLEKLFF.

CDR3 bases: TGTGCCAGCACCTCAAGAGTGTGGGACAGTGCTAACTATGGCTACACCTTC. Residues: CASTSRVWDSANYGYTF. The chain has TRBV7-9 and TRBJ1-2; TRBD1 aligns across 7 bases. Germline V lookup: CDR1 SEHNR, CDR2 FQNEAQ (reference sequence). Trimming removed 7 bases from V and 0 bases from J; junction bases left unmatched: 14. The CDR3 runs to 17 residues.

Notes on this clone: The same CDR3 also results from other DNA sequences found in this sample. J is TRBJ2-7 and V is TRBV9; D unclear. Germline CDR1 reads SGDLS; CDR2 reads YYNGEE. Trimming removed 2 bases at V and 2 bases at J, with 11 bases between. The CDR3 loop spans 14 amino acids. DNA for the CDR3: TGTGCCAGCAGCGTGGCGGATACTCCCTACGAGCAGTACTTC. Translating it yields CASSVADTPYEQYF.

The V call is TRBV5-4, the J call TRBJ2-7; no firm D call. Germline values: CDR1 SGHNT, CDR2 YYREEE (reference sequence). This CDR3 has 14 amino acids. V was cut by 2 bases and J by 6 bases, with 15 bases left in between. In nucleotides, the CDR3 is TGTGCCAGCAGCTTAAGTGCGGCGCCGGGCGAGCAGTACTTC. Protein product: CASSLSAAPGEQYF. The complete variable domain, with remaining parts taken from reference TRBV5-4 and TRBJ2-7, reads ETGVTQSPTHLIKTRGQQVTLRCSSQSGHNTVSWYQQALGQGPQFIFQYYREEENGRGNFPPRFSGLQFPNYSSELNVNALELDDSALYLCASSLSAAPGEQYFGPGTRLTVT.

The V gene is TRBV29-1, the J gene TRBJ1-4, with D possibly being TRBD1 (6 bases). The germline CDR1 and CDR2 sequences are SQVTM and ANQGSEA. V lost 7 bases, J lost 6 bases, and 12 bases lay in between. CDR3 size: 12 residues. In DNA, the CDR3 is TGCAGCGGATCGACAGGAGATGAAAAACTGTTTTTT. Its translation is CSGSTGDEKLFF.

The rearrangement links TRBV9 to TRBJ2-1; 10 bases align to TRBD1. Germline values: CDR1 SGDLS, CDR2 YYNGEE. Trimming removed 4 bases from V and 7 bases from J; junction bases left unmatched: 8. CDR3 length equals 15 residues. DNA of the CDR3: TGTGCCAGCAGCCCCGGGACAGGGGTTCGGAATGAGCAGTTCTTC. This gives the protein CASSPGTGVRNEQFF.

Here the CDR3 reads CASSFTQGYEQYF. The DNA for the CDR3 is TGTGCCAGCAGCTTTACACAGGGGTACGAGCAGTACTTC. The chain joins TRBV7-6 to TRBJ2-7, with 7 nucleotides matching TRBD1. J was trimmed by 4 bases and V by 3 bases; bases with no gene match: 3. In germline, CDR1 is SGHVS, CDR2 FNYEAQ. The CDR3 spans 13 residues.

The rearrangement links TRBV10-2 to TRBJ2-7; 11 nucleotides line up with TRBD1. This CDR3 is built from 14 residues. Germline V gene sequence: CDR1 WSHSY, CDR2 SAAADI. J was trimmed by 6 bases and V by 2 bases; bases with no gene match: 3. As DNA, the CDR3 is TGCGCCAGCAGTGAGCCCGGGACAGGGGGCGAGCAGTACTTC. This encodes CASSEPGTGGEQYF.

This sequence joins TRBV11-3 and TRBJ2-5, with 7 bases identical to TRBD2. The CDR3 is 18 amino acids. Germline V gene lookup returns CDR1 SGHNT and CDR2 YENEEA. With V trimmed by 5 bases and J by 4 bases, 19 bases remained unmatched. The CDR3 here is CASSPLQRSLGGRETQYF. In DNA, the CDR3 is TGTGCCAGCAGCCCCCTTCAGCGATCATTGGGGGGGAGAGAGACCCAGTACTTC.

The chain carries TRBV13 and TRBJ1-1; D is unclear. This CDR3 comprises 15 residues. The germline V gene encodes CDR1 PRHDT and CDR2 FYEKMQ (reference sequence). Trimming removed 5 bases from V and 1 base from J, with 14 bases in between. CDR3 loop: CASSGEGAGNTEAFF. CDR3 in DNA: TGTGCCAGCAGCGGGGAGGGAGCTGGGAACACTGAAGCTTTCTTT. Drawing the rest from reference TRBV13 and TRBJ1-1, the complete variable domain is AAGVIQSPRHLIKEKRETATLKCYPIPRHDTVYWYQQGPGQDPQFLISFYEKMQSDKGSIPDRFSAQQFSDYHSELNMSSLELGDSALYFCASSGEGAGNTEAFFGQGTRLTVV.

The gene calls are TRBV25-1 and TRBJ2-2, with D possibly being TRBD1 (6 bases). This CDR3 spans 16 amino acids. The germline gives CDR1 MGHDK, CDR2 SYGVNS. Trimming pared 3 bases from V and 4 bases from J, leaving 15 bases between. Here the CDR3 reads CASSDPDRWGTGELFF. DNA for the CDR3: TGTGCCAGCAGTGACCCAGACAGGTGGGGCACCGGGGAGCTGTTTTTT.

This sequence joins TRBV19 and TRBJ2-3, with 10 bases identical to TRBD2. This CDR3 is built from 13 residues. CDR1 is LNHDA, CDR2 SQIVND, per germline (reference sequence). V lost 10 bases and J lost 1; bases outside the gene matches: 2. The CDR3 region has the DNA TGTGCCATCGGACTAGCGGGCACAGATACGCAGTATTTT. Its protein is CAIGLAGTDTQYF.

V and J are TRBV19 and TRBJ1-1; the match to TRBD1 covers 7 bases. Germline V gives CDR1 LNHDA, CDR2 SQIVND (reference sequence). Losses at the gene ends were 5 bases for V and 0 bases for J; bases not matched to a gene: 6. This CDR3 comprises 15 residues. CDR3 sequence (DNA): TGTGCCAGTAGTCCCAAGGGACAGATGAACACTGAAGCTTTCTTT. It translates to CASSPKGQMNTEAFF.

The rearrangement joins TRBV9 to TRBJ2-1; 15 nucleotides match TRBD2. The CDR3 consists of 16 residues. Germline CDR1 SGDLS, CDR2 YYNGEE. V shed 3 bases, J shed 6 bases, and the junction held 4 bases outside the gene matches. The CDR3 DNA sequence: TGTGCCAGCAGCGGGACTAGCGGGGGGGCCCCCAATGAGCAGTTCTTC. Translated: CASSGTSGGAPNEQFF.

Worth noting for this clone: The same CDR3 can be traced to other DNA sequences in this sample. This chain uses TRBV6-5 with TRBJ2-7, with D tentatively TRBD2 (6 bases). Germline V CDR1 and CDR2: MNHEY, SVGAGI. V lost 6 bases and J 6 bases, leaving 9 bases between the germline ends. This CDR3 region has 11 residues. The chain's CDR3 is CASSHGGEQYF. CDR3 DNA sequence: TGTGCCAGCAGCCACGGGGGCGAGCAGTACTTC.

This chain connects TRBV6-1 to TRBJ2-7, with 8 positions matching TRBD2. Germline CDR1 reads MNHNS; CDR2 reads SASEGT. V shed 6 bases, J shed 4 bases, and the junction held 8 bases outside the gene matches. CDR3 length: 14 amino acids. In nucleotides, the CDR3 is TGTGCCAGCAGGGCGGGACTAGATAGGTACGAGCAGTACTTC. Translating it yields CASRAGLDRYEQYF.

The CDR3 bases are TGTGCCAGCAGCGTAGGACAGACAGGGGTTTATGGCTACACCTTC. This gives the protein CASSVGQTGVYGYTF. This chain connects TRBV9 to TRBJ1-2, with TRBD1 matching 8 bases. The J segment lost 5 bases and the V segment lost 0 bases, leaving 6 bases of the junction unmatched. This CDR3 spans 15 amino acids. Per the germline V gene, CDR1 is SGDLS and CDR2 is YYNGEE. Full variable domain (remainder filled in from reference TRBV9 and TRBJ1-2): DSGVTQTPKHLITATGQRVTLRCSPRSGDLSVYWYQQSLDQGLQFLIQYYNGEERAKGNILERFSAQQFPDLHSELNLSSLELGDSALYFCASSVGQTGVYGYTFGSGTRLTVV.

The chain joins TRBV14 to TRBJ2-7, with 9 bases lining up with TRBD1. The CDR3 runs to 15 residues. Germline V gene sequence: CDR1 SGHDN, CDR2 FVKESK. The V and J ends lost 0 bases and 3 bases, in that order; junction bases with no gene match: 3. The CDR3 DNA follows: TGTGCCAGCAGCCAAGATACAGGGGGCTACTACGAGCAGTACTTC. Amino acids: CASSQDTGGYYEQYF.

The genes are TRBV5-8 and TRBJ1-4; 9 nucleotides line up with TRBD1. The germline V gene encodes CDR1 SGHTS and CDR2 YDEGEE. V shed 6 bases, J shed 8 bases, and the junction held 11 bases outside the gene matches. CDR3 size: 15 residues. CDR3 DNA: TGTGCCAGCATCCCCGTCCGACAGGGGGAGGAAAAACTGTTTTTT. Translating it yields CASIPVRQGEEKLFF.

The V call is TRBV19, the J call TRBJ2-7; tentatively, D is TRBD1 (6 bases). Germline V gene data show CDR1 as LNHDA and CDR2 as SQIVND (reference sequence). This CDR3 is built from 13 residues. V lost 4 bases and J lost 3, with 10 bases in between. Here the CDR3 reads CASSNDRFYEQYF. The CDR3 DNA sequence: TGTGCCAGTAGTAACGACAGGTTCTACGAGCAGTACTTC.